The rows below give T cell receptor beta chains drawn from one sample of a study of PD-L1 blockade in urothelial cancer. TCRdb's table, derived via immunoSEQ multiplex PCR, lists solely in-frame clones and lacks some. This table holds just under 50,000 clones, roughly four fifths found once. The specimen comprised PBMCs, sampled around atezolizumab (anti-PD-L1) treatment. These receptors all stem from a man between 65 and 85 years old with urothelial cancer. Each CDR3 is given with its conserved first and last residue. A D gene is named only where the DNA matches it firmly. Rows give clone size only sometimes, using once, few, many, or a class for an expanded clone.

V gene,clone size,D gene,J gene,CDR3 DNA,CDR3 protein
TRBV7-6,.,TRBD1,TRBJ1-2,TGTGCCAGCAGTTCAGGGGGATATGGCTACACCTTC,CASSSGGYGYTF
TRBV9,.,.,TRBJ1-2,TGTGCCAGCGGCCGGGGGATGGGGCTCTATGGCTACACCTTC,CASGRGMGLYGYTF
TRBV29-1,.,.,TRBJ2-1,TGCAGCGTTGGAATTGGCAGCTCCTACAATGAGCAGTTCTTC,CSVGIGSSYNEQFF
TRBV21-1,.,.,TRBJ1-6,TGTGCCAGCACCAGGGACAGTGATTCACCCCTCCACTTT,CASTRDSDSPLHF
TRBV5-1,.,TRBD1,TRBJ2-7,TGCGCCAGCAGTGGGAAGGGGGCTGGCGAGCAGTACTTC,CASSGKGAGEQYF
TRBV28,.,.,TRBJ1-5,TGTGCCAGCAGCCCTGACGGAGTCAATCAGCCCCAGCATTTT,CASSPDGVNQPQHF
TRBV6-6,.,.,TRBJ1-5,TGTGCCAGCAGTTTCAGACAGTACAATCAGCCCCAGCATTTT,CASSFRQYNQPQHF
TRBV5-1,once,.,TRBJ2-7,TGCGCCAGCAGCCGTGTGGGGGGAAGCTACGAGCAGTACTTC,CASSRVGGSYEQYF
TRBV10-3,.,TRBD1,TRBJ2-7,TGTGCCATCAGTGAGAAGGGGGCAGGACAAGGCGAGCAGTACTTC,CAISEKGAGQGEQYF
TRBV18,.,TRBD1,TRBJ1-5,TGTGCCAGCTCACCACCCGGGACAGGGTTTCAGCCCCAGCATTTT,CASSPPGTGFQPQHF
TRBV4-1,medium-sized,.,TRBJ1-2,TGCGCCAGCAGCCGGCCGGAGGTCACCTATGGCTACACCTTC,CASSRPEVTYGYTF
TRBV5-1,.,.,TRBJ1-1,TGCGCCAGCAGCTGGGACTCCCTGGGGACTGAAGCTTTCTTT,CASSWDSLGTEAFF
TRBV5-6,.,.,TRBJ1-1,TGTGCCAGCAGCTTGGCGCAGGGGCATACTGAAGCTTTCTTT,CASSLAQGHTEAFF
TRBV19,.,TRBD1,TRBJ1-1,TGTGCCAGTAGTAGCAGGGGGAGAAGCACTGAAGCTTTCTTT,CASSSRGRSTEAFF
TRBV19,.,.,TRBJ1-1,TGTGCCAGTAGTATAGATCGGAACACTGAAGCTTTCTTT,CASSIDRNTEAFF
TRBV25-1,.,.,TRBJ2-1,TGTGCCAGCAGTGTCTCCCCCGAGATCAATGAGCAGTTCTTC,CASSVSPEINEQFF
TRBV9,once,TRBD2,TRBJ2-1,TGTGCCAGCAGCGTAGTGGGGGGGTCCCCCTACAATGAGCAGTTCTTC,CASSVVGGSPYNEQFF
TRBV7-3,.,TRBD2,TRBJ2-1,TGTGCCAGCAGCTTAGCGGGGGGGCCCTACAATGAGCAGTTCTTC,CASSLAGGPYNEQFF
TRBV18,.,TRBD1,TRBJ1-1,TGTGCCAGCTCACCCCTCAGACAGGGGGCAGACACTGAAGCTTTCTTT,CASSPLRQGADTEAFF
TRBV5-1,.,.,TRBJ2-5,TGCGCCAGCAGCGCTACCGGACAGCAAGAGACCCAGTACTTC,CASSATGQQETQYF
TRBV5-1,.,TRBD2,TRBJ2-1,TGCGCCAGCAGCTTGGAGGCTAGCGGGAGCTATGAGCAGTTCTTC,CASSLEASGSYEQFF
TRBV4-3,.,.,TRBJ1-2,TGCGCCAGCAGCCAAGAAGCGGGGGTTGGAGGCTACACCTTC,CASSQEAGVGGYTF
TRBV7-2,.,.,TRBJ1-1,TGTGCCAGCAGCTTAGCGAGGAGGGAAGGGGTGAACACTGAAGCTTTCTTT,CASSLARREGVNTEAFF
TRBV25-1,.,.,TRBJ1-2,TGTGCCAGCAGTGAATACTCAGACAGGAAGCATGGCTACACCTTC,CASSEYSDRKHGYTF
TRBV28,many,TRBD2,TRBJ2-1,TGTGCCAGCAGTTCTTTCCGGGCTAGCGGGAGTTCGTACAATGAGCAGTTCTTC,CASSSFRASGSSYNEQFF
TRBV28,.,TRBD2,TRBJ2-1,TGTGCCAGCAGTTCACCCAGCGGGAGGGCCGTCAATGAGCAGTTCTTC,CASSSPSGRAVNEQFF
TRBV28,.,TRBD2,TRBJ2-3,TGTGCCAGCAGCACTAGCGGGAGCACAGATACGCAGTATTTT,CASSTSGSTDTQYF
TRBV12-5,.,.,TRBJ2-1,TGTGCTAGTGGTTTGACAGGCACCTACAATGAGCAGTTCTTC,CASGLTGTYNEQFF
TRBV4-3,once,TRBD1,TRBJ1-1,TGCGCCAGCAGTCTGGACAGGTTGAACACTGAAGCTTTCTTT,CASSLDRLNTEAFF
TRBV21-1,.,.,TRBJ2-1,TGTGCCAGCAGCAACAGGGGGCGGGGGGGATACAATGAGCAGTTCTTC,CASSNRGRGGYNEQFF
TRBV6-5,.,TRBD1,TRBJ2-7,TGTGCCAGCAGTTACGGGGGACAGGGGTCCGAGCAGTACTTC,CASSYGGQGSEQYF
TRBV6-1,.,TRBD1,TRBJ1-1,TGTGCCAGCAGTGAAGCCGTACAGGGGGCTGCTGAAGCTTTCTTT,CASSEAVQGAAEAFF
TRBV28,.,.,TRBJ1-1,TGTGCCAGCAAACTGGGACACTTTGAAGCTTTCTTT,CASKLGHFEAFF
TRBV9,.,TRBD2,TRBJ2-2,TGTGCCAGCAGCCCCCGGGAGGGGGGTCGGGCCGGGGAGCTGTTTTTT,CASSPREGGRAGELFF
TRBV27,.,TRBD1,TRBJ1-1,TGTGCCAGCAGTCCTCACAGGGGAAGGGGGAACACTGAAGCTTTCTTT,CASSPHRGRGNTEAFF
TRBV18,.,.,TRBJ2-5,TGTGCCAGCTCACCACCACTTCAAGAGACCCAGTACTTC,CASSPPLQETQYF
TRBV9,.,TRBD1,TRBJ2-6,TGTGCCAGCAGCCCTTTAGGGGACAGGTTTTTCCCTGGGGCCAACGTCCTGACTTTC,CASSPLGDRFFPGANVLTF
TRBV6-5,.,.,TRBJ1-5,TGTGCCAGCAGTCCCCGACAGGATAGCAATCAGCCCCAGCATTTT,CASSPRQDSNQPQHF
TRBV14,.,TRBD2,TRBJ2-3,TGTGCCAGCAGCCAAGTAGAGGTAGCGGGGGGGCGAGATACGCAGTATTTT,CASSQVEVAGGRDTQYF
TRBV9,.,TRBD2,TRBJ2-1,TGTGCCAGCAGCGTAGCAATGACTAGCGGGGTAGTTGGAGAGCAGTTCTTC,CASSVAMTSGVVGEQFF
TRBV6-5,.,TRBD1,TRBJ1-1,TGTGCCAGCAGCCCAGGACAGGGGAGGTTCACTGAAGCTTTCTTT,CASSPGQGRFTEAFF
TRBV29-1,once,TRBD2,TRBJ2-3,TGCAGCGTTAATAGCGGGGGGGCGGATACGCAGTATTTT,CSVNSGGADTQYF
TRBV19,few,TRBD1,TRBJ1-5,TGTGCCAGTAGTAGCCGACAGGGGATCGGTCAGCCCCAGCATTTT,CASSSRQGIGQPQHF
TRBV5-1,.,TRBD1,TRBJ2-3,TGCGCCAGCAGCTCGGCGGGACAGGGGGGGGATACGCAGTATTTT,CASSSAGQGGDTQYF
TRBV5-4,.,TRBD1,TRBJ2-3,TGTGCCAGCAGCTCCAGAGACAGGGGGCGCACAGATACGCAGTATTTT,CASSSRDRGRTDTQYF
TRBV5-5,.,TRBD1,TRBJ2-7,TGTGCCAGCACCCGGACAGGCCGCTACGAGCAGTACTTC,CASTRTGRYEQYF
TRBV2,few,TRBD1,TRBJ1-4,TGTGCCAGCAGCTTCGGGACAGGGAATGAAAAACTGTTTTTT,CASSFGTGNEKLFF
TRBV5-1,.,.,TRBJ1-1,TGCGCCAGCAGCTTCTACGGGGGCACTGAAGCTTTCTTT,CASSFYGGTEAFF
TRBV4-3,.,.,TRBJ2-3,TGCGCCAGCAGCCAAGATGGATCACACAGCACGGTAACGCAGTATTTT,CASSQDGSHSTVTQYF
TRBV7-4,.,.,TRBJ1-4,TGTGCCAGCAGCTTAGCCTGCGCAACTAATGAAAAACTGTTTTTT,CASSLACATNEKLFF
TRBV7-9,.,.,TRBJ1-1,TGTGCCAGCAGCTCAAGACAGCGGAACACTGAAGCTTTCTTT,CASSSRQRNTEAFF
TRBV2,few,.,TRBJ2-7,TGTGCCAGCAGGGATGACATCGGGGGTTCCTACGAGCAGTACTTC,CASRDDIGGSYEQYF
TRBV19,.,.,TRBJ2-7,TGTGCCAGTAGAAGGAGCGGAGAAAACGAGCAGTACTTC,CASRRSGENEQYF
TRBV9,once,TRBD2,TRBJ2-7,TGTGCCAGCAGCCCAAGCGGGGTTACAACCTACGAGCAGTACTTC,CASSPSGVTTYEQYF